Included here is one T cell receptor (beta chain) sequence, with context. The antigen is not known. The immunoSEQ assay was v3.0, run at survey level. TCRdb keeps only in-frame clones here, not all; method: immunoSEQ multiplex PCR. The sample gives tens of thousands of clones, around 75% of which show up once; around 5% is in the top ten. Going into DNA extraction, samples held about 1-11 million cryopreserved PBMC. These data belong to a study of long-term antiretroviral therapy in people with HIV. Study-level results: Pre-ART clonal expansions dominated every time point's repertoire. Among HIV repertoires, CDR3 length ranges were narrower than those of controls.

The specimen comprised unsorted PBMCs, sampled 1.5 years after starting antiretroviral therapy. This TCR derives from a man aged 18 to 29 with HIV.

This chain's CDR3 is CASSPYRERGNIQYF. CDR3 nucleotide sequence: TGTGCCAGCTCACCTTATAGGGAGCGAGGGAACATTCAGTACTTC. This chain connects TRBV18 to TRBJ2-4; D is perhaps TRBD2 (5 bases). The CDR3 sequence is 15 residues long. Germline V CDR1 and CDR2: KGHSH, LQKENI. Trimming cost V 3 bases and J 7 bases, with 16 bases left between them.